The 18 T cell receptor beta chains reported below all come from one sample, sequenced in a study of blood T cell repertoires in COVID-19. Sequencing was performed with immunoSEQ multiplex PCR; in TCRdb, only in-frame clones are kept and a portion is missing. The sample lists roughly 25,000 clones, around 92% occurring once. Input material: peripheral blood. Receptors originate from a human donor in a cohort sampled during active COVID-19.

This rearrangement joins TRBV5-1 to TRBJ1-2; the match to TRBD1 covers 8 bases. The CDR3 length is 14 residues. V shed 1 base and J 7 bases; nucleotides not matched to a gene: 6. The germline gives CDR1 SGHRS, CDR2 YFSETQ. The CDR3 spells CASSLTQGAGGYTF. The CDR3, as DNA: TGCGCCAGCAGCTTGACCCAGGGGGCAGGTGGCTACACCTTC.

The J gene is TRBJ1-2, the V gene TRBV28; D may be TRBD1 (5 bases). This CDR3 has 15 residues. Germline V CDR1 and CDR2: MDHEN, SYDVKM. V was shortened by 6 bases and J by 8 bases, with 22 bases between the two germline ends. CDR3 sequence reads: CASRLVGSGAGGYTF. Written as DNA, the CDR3 is TGTGCCAGCAGGTTGGTGGGGAGCGGGGCTGGAGGCTACACCTTC.

This chain uses TRBV6-5 with TRBJ1-2, with D tentatively TRBD1 (6 bases). Looked up from germline, CDR1 is MNHEY and CDR2 is SVGAGI. Trimming pared 7 bases from V and 5 bases from J, leaving 17 bases between. There are 14 residues in the CDR3. The CDR3 loop reads CASTGRGLKYGYTF. In DNA, the CDR3 is TGTGCCAGCACGGGGCGGGGGCTTAAGTATGGCTACACCTTC.

V and J are TRBV5-1 and TRBJ1-1; 7 nucleotides agree with TRBD1. Looked up from germline, CDR1 is SGHRS and CDR2 is YFSETQ. Germline trimming cut 4 bases from V and 8 bases from J; bases unmatched to any gene: 8. The CDR3 has 13 amino acids. CDR3: CASSRNRGTEAFF. Written as DNA, the CDR3 is TGCGCCAGCAGCCGCAACAGGGGTACCGAAGCTTTCTTT.

The V call is TRBV29-1, the J call TRBJ2-7, with 10 bases aligning to TRBD1. J lost 4 bases, V lost 6 bases, and 6 bases had no gene match. This CDR3 contains 13 residues. Per the germline V gene, CDR1 is SQVTM and CDR2 is ANQGSEA. The CDR3 region is CSVIDRGLYEQYF. CDR3 sequence (DNA): TGCAGCGTCATAGACAGGGGGCTGTACGAGCAGTACTTC.

The V gene is TRBV7-6, the J gene TRBJ1-4, with D possibly being TRBD1 (5 bases). Trimming pared 6 bases from V and 7 bases from J, leaving 9 bases between. CDR1 is SGHVS and CDR2 is FNYEAQ in the germline V gene. This CDR3 region has 12 residues. CDR3 bases: TGTGCCAGCAGTGACAGAGGTGAAAAACTGTTTTTT. Protein product: CASSDRGEKLFF.

The CDR3 DNA is TGTGCCAGCTCACCTTCCCCAGAAGTCTACGAGCAGTACGTC. Amino acid sequence: CASSPSPEVYEQYV. The V gene is TRBV18, the J gene TRBJ2-7; D not certain. Trimming took 3 bases from V and 3 from J, leaving 12 bases between them. This CDR3 is 14 amino acids long. CDR1 is KGHSH, CDR2 LQKENI, per germline.

The chain uses TRBV6-6 and TRBJ2-7, with 10 positions matching TRBD1. V was pared by 4 bases and J by 6 bases, with 3 bases of the junction left unmatched. CDR1 and CDR2 (germline): MNHNY, SVGAGI (reference sequence). The CDR3 spans 13 residues. This chain's CDR3 is CASSSDRGFEQYF. The CDR3 nucleotides are TGTGCCAGCAGTTCGGACAGGGGGTTCGAGCAGTACTTC.

The gene calls are TRBV19 and TRBJ2-2, with TRBD1 matching 10 bases. The ends lost 6 bases at V and 4 bases at J; junction bases unmatched: 5. Germline CDR1 reads LNHDA; CDR2 reads SQIVND (reference sequence). This CDR3 contains 15 residues. CDR3 residues: CASSDRGLSTGELFF. Here the CDR3 DNA reads TGTGCCAGTAGCGACAGGGGGCTTAGCACCGGGGAGCTGTTTTTT.

This chain joins TRBV28 and TRBJ2-7, with 8 positions matching TRBD1. Trimming removed 5 bases from V and 2 bases from J; junction bases left unmatched: 5. The CDR3 contains 14 residues. Germline assignment: CDR1 MDHEN and CDR2 SYDVKM. The CDR3 coding sequence is TGTGCCAGCAGTGACAGGGGCTTAACCTACGAGCAGTACGTC. It codes for CASSDRGLTYEQYV.

The DNA of the CDR3 is TGTGCCAGCAGCAGGGACAGTCTTTCTGGAAACACCATATATTTT. Protein sequence: CASSRDSLSGNTIYF. The rearrangement uses TRBV9 and TRBJ1-3, with 7 nucleotides matching TRBD1. The CDR3 loop spans 15 amino acids. V was pared by 4 bases and J by 1 base, with 5 bases of the junction left unmatched. The germline CDR1 and CDR2 sequences are SGDLS and YYNGEE.

CDR3 amino acids: CASKQGLENTEAFF. As DNA, the CDR3 is TGTGCCAGCAAACAGGGGCTGGAGAACACTGAAGCTTTCTTT. The chain joins TRBV2 to TRBJ1-1; 7 nucleotides line up with TRBD1. This CDR3 contains 14 residues. V lost 7 bases and J lost 1; bases outside the gene matches: 6. The V gene's germline CDR1 is SNHLY and CDR2 FYNNEI.

This clone was seen just once. The V and J genes are TRBV27 and TRBJ2-1, with 8 bases matching TRBD1. This CDR3 comprises 15 residues. Germline CDR1 and CDR2: MNHEY and SMNVEV (reference sequence). The V gene end was trimmed by 8 bases and the J gene end by 6 bases; junction bases not matched to a gene: 12. CDR3 coding DNA: TGTGCCAGCCCCCAAGGTGGGGACAGGATCAATGAGCAGTTCTTC. As protein: CASPQGGDRINEQFF.

V gene TRBV28 combines with J gene TRBJ1-2, with TRBD1 as a possible D gene (5 bases). The CDR3 spans 13 residues. Trimming shortened V by 11 bases and J by 4 bases, and 17 bases separated the two germline ends. Germline CDR1 MDHEN, CDR2 SYDVKM. CDR3 sequence reads: CACGGTEVYGYTF. CDR3 nucleotides: TGTGCCTGCGGGGGGACTGAGGTCTATGGCTACACCTTC.

This clone was seen a single time. The rearrangement uses TRBV7-9 and TRBJ2-5; 14 bases map to TRBD2. This CDR3 has 16 amino acids. Trimming took 5 bases from V and 4 from J; bases not matched to a gene: 6. The germline gives CDR1 SEHNR, CDR2 FQNEAQ (reference sequence). The CDR3 region is CASSPGTSGGPETQYF. CDR3 sequence (DNA): TGTGCCAGCAGCCCCGGGACTAGCGGGGGCCCAGAGACCCAGTACTTC.

This chain links TRBV6-1 with TRBJ1-4; tentatively, D is TRBD1 (5 bases). CDR1 is MNHNS and CDR2 is SASEGT in the germline V gene. Trimming cost V 0 bases and J 8 bases, with 10 bases left between them. This CDR3 has 14 residues. The CDR3, as DNA: TGTGCCAGCAGTGAAGCGCGGCGGGGCGAAAAACTGTTTTTT. As protein: CASSEARRGEKLFF.

This CDR3 is CATSGRGAYNEQFF. In DNA, the CDR3 is TGTGCCACCAGTGGGCGGGGCGCCTACAATGAGCAGTTCTTC. The J gene is TRBJ2-1, the V gene TRBV24-1, with a weak D call TRBD2 (6 bases). Germline CDR1 KGHDR, CDR2 SFDVKD. This CDR3 has 14 amino acids. Between the trimmed V and J ends, which lost 5 bases and 2 bases, there was a span of 9 bases.

The chain recombines TRBV19 with TRBJ2-3, with 9 bases identical to TRBD2. Germline values: CDR1 LNHDA, CDR2 SQIVND (reference sequence). This CDR3 has 15 amino acids. V shed 5 bases and J 6 bases; nucleotides not matched to a gene: 9. The DNA for the CDR3 is TGTGCCAGTAGTGATAGCGGGGGATTAACCGATACGCAGTATTTT. It encodes CASSDSGGLTDTQYF.